The 25 T cell receptor beta chains given below trace back to one sample, sequenced in a study of cytomegalovirus exposure and HLA in healthy donors. The PCR employed 60 Vbeta primers together with 13 Jbeta primers. Libraries were prepared by immunoSEQ multiplex PCR; TCRdb keeps only in-frame clonotypes and omits some of them. The table shows approximately 130,000 clones, with about four fifths occurring only once. The sequencing input was PBMCs. The origin of the receptors is a man younger than 45 in good health and CMV-seronegative.

J is TRBJ1-2 and V is TRBV25-1; D is undetermined. Trimming shortened V by 9 bases and J by 3 bases, and 20 bases separated the two germline ends. The CDR3 is 15 residues long. Germline values: CDR1 MGHDK, CDR2 SYGVNS. This CDR3 reads CASSPRALDDYGYTF. As DNA, the CDR3 is TGTGCCAGTTCCCCGCGGGCCCTGGATGACTATGGCTACACCTTC.

The J gene is TRBJ2-2, the V gene TRBV12-1; TRBD2, the table's D call, was not compared with the DNA. TRBV12-1 is given as a pseudogene. This CDR3 has 19 residues. The CDR3 DNA reads TGTGCCAGCAGCCCAAACAAATTGACTAGCGGGAGGTTCACCGGGGAGCTGTTTTTT. This gives the protein CASSPNKLTSGRFTGELFF.

The chain has TRBV28 and TRBJ2-7; TRBD2 agrees at 8 bases. V lost 8 bases, J lost 0 bases, and 6 bases stayed unmatched. The CDR3 length is 14 residues. Germline assignment: CDR1 MDHEN and CDR2 SYDVKM. CDR3 in DNA: TGTGCCAGCGGCACCGGGACTAGCTCCTACGAGCAGTACTTC. Protein sequence: CASGTGTSSYEQYF. The entire variable domain, with the rest obtained from reference TRBV28 and TRBJ2-7, is as follows: DVKVTQSSRYLVKRTGEKVFLECVQDMDHENMFWYRQDPGLGLRLIYFSYDVKMKEKGDIPEGYSVSREKKERFSLILESASTNQTSMYLCASGTGTSSYEQYFGPGTRLTVT.

This chain links TRBV4-1 with TRBJ1-6; no clear D. V was shortened by 7 bases and J by 0 bases, with 16 bases between the two germline ends. Germline V lookup: CDR1 MGHRA, CDR2 YSYEKL. This CDR3 has 17 amino acids. CDR3 DNA: TGCGCCAGCATCCAGGATACAGTCAGCTCCTATAATTCACCCCTCCACTTT. Translating gives CASIQDTVSSYNSPLHF.

A few counts support this clone. The chain uses TRBV10-2 and TRBJ2-3, with a weak D call TRBD2 (5 bases). V was pared by 3 bases and J by 6 bases, with 10 bases between. This CDR3 spans 13 amino acids. CDR1 and CDR2 (germline): WSHSY, SAAADI. The CDR3: CASSETSADTQYF. The CDR3 bases are TGCGCCAGCAGTGAAACTAGTGCGGATACGCAGTATTTT.

This chain connects TRBV30 to TRBJ1-5, with D possibly matching TRBD1 (5 bases). V shed 2 bases and J shed 3 bases, with 8 bases lying between them. CDR3 length: 13 amino acids. CDR1 and CDR2 from the germline V gene are GTSNPN and SVGIG (reference sequence). The CDR3 DNA sequence: TGTGCCTGGAGTCTACAGGCCAATCAGCCCCAGCATTTT. This translates into CAWSLQANQPQHF.

The rearrangement uses TRBV29-1 and TRBJ2-5, with 9 positions matching TRBD1. The ends lost 3 bases at V and 4 bases at J; junction bases unmatched: 12. The germline CDR1 and CDR2 sequences are SQVTM and ANQGSEA. CDR3 length equals 16 residues. For the CDR3, the DNA is TGCAGCGTTGACATAGACAGGGGGACAAGCGGAGAGACCCAGTACTTC. This gives the protein CSVDIDRGTSGETQYF.

This chain joins TRBV6-5 and TRBJ1-4; TRBD1 is a possible D gene (6 bases). The CDR3 sequence is 16 residues long. In germline, CDR1 is MNHEY, CDR2 SVGAGI. V was clipped by 2 bases and J by 8 bases, with 18 bases between them. The CDR3 spells CASSYEGNRVVEKLFF. As DNA, the CDR3 is TGTGCCAGCAGTTACGAAGGGAACAGGGTTGTGGAAAAACTGTTTTTT.

The gene calls are TRBV9 and TRBJ2-3, with 13 nucleotides matching TRBD2. V lost 3 bases to trimming and J lost 5 bases; unmatched junction nucleotides: 6. Germline values: CDR1 SGDLS, CDR2 YYNGEE. This CDR3 has 16 amino acids. CDR3 sequence (DNA): TGTGCCAGCAGCGACGGACTAGCGGGAGATGGAGATACGCAGTATTTT. Amino acid sequence: CASSDGLAGDGDTQYF.

The CDR3 sequence: CASSLNEKLFF. The CDR3 coding sequence is TGTGCCAGCAGCCTTAATGAAAAACTGTTTTTT. V and J are TRBV11-3 and TRBJ1-4; D is undetermined. Between the trimmed V and J ends, which lost 5 bases and 4 bases, there was a span of 2 bases. CDR1 and CDR2 from the germline V gene are SGHNT and YENEEA. CDR3 length equals 11 residues.

V gene TRBV29-1 combines with J gene TRBJ2-6; D is uncertain. From germline, CDR1 is SQVTM and CDR2 ANQGSEA. The CDR3 totals 12 residues. V lost 3 bases, J lost 5 bases, and 5 bases lay in between. CDR3 region: CSVEGRANVLTF. The CDR3 DNA sequence: TGCAGCGTTGAGGGCAGGGCCAACGTCCTGACTTTC.

The V gene is TRBV29-1, the J gene TRBJ2-3, with 7 bases fitting TRBD2. This CDR3 region has 15 residues. Germline lookup yields CDR1 SQVTM and CDR2 ANQGSEA. The V gene end was trimmed by 6 bases and the J gene end by 4 bases; junction bases not matched to a gene: 13. The CDR3 region is CSVTGRSGVADTQYF. CDR3 coding DNA: TGCAGCGTGACCGGCCGGAGCGGGGTTGCAGATACGCAGTATTTT.

The chain joins TRBV9 to TRBJ2-7, with 8 nucleotides matching TRBD1. Looked up from germline, CDR1 is SGDLS and CDR2 is YYNGEE. The J segment lost 7 bases and the V segment lost 3 bases, leaving 9 bases of the junction unmatched. The CDR3 is 14 amino acids. As DNA, the CDR3 is TGTGCCAGCAGCGGAGACAGGGGACAAGGGGAGCAGTACTTC. Translating it yields CASSGDRGQGEQYF.

The gene calls are TRBV4-3 and TRBJ1-1, with D tentatively TRBD1 (5 bases). This CDR3 contains 15 residues. Looked up from germline, CDR1 is LGHNA and CDR2 is YSLEER. V was cut by 0 bases and J by 4 bases, with 12 bases left in between. In DNA, the CDR3 is TGCGCCAGCAGCCAAGATTCACAAGGGGTCACTGAAGCTTTCTTT. Translating it yields CASSQDSQGVTEAFF.

The chain is built from TRBV4-3 and TRBJ2-2; a possible D gene is TRBD2 (7 bases). Germline V gene lookup returns CDR1 LGHNA and CDR2 YSLEER. The CDR3 runs 14 residues. Trimming removed 5 bases at V and 7 bases at J, with 14 bases between. This CDR3 reads CASSDRGAGGELFF. CDR3 in DNA: TGCGCCAGCAGCGACCGGGGGGCGGGCGGGGAGCTGTTTTTT.

This chain links TRBV27 with TRBJ2-3; tentatively, D is TRBD1 (6 bases). This CDR3 contains 14 residues. Trimming took off 3 bases at V and 0 bases at J, with 7 bases between the two ends. The germline gives CDR1 MNHEY, CDR2 SMNVEV (reference sequence). The CDR3 DNA reads TGTGCCAGCAGTTTGGGACAAAGCACAGATACGCAGTATTTT. This translates into CASSLGQSTDTQYF.

The chain employs TRBV30 and TRBJ1-5, with 7 bases aligning to TRBD1. CDR1 and CDR2 from the germline V gene are GTSNPN and SVGIG (reference sequence). With V trimmed by 2 bases and J by 5 bases, 6 bases remained unmatched. The CDR3 totals 14 residues. The CDR3 DNA reads TGTGCCTGGAGTCGCAGACAGGGATATCAGCCCCAGCATTTT. Translating gives CAWSRRQGYQPQHF.

The V gene is TRBV4-3, the J gene TRBJ2-1, with 7 nucleotides matching TRBD2. V trimming: 0 bases; J trimming: 7 bases; junction bases outside the gene matches: 18. Germline V CDR1 and CDR2: LGHNA, YSLEER. The CDR3 consists of 19 residues. The CDR3 DNA follows: TGCGCCAGCAGCCAAGAAGCGTTCTCCGGCGGGAGTTTATCTAATGAGCAGTTCTTC. As protein: CASSQEAFSGGSLSNEQFF.

The chain combines TRBV7-2 with TRBJ1-1; D call uncertain. This CDR3 has 13 residues. CDR1 SGHTA and CDR2 FQGNSA come from the germline V gene. Trimming left V 3 bases short and J 5 bases short, with 10 bases between. The CDR3 reads CASSFTRTTEAFF. In DNA, the CDR3 is TGTGCCAGCAGCTTCACACGGACTACTGAAGCTTTCTTT.

This clone was detected only once. The rearrangement links TRBV6-4 to TRBJ1-1; weak D call: TRBD1 (6 bases). Trimming pared 6 bases from V and 1 base from J, leaving 9 bases between. Germline V gene lookup returns CDR1 MRHNA and CDR2 SNTAGT. The CDR3 consists of 13 residues. The CDR3 is CASRQGANTEAFF. The CDR3 DNA reads as TGTGCCAGCAGACAGGGCGCGAACACTGAAGCTTTCTTT.

The chain combines TRBV28 with TRBJ2-2, with a possible D match to TRBD1 (6 bases). V lost 10 bases and J 4 bases, leaving 13 bases between the germline ends. The V gene's germline CDR1 is MDHEN and CDR2 SYDVKM. This CDR3 has 13 residues. DNA for the CDR3: TGTGCCACCCTAGCAGGGGTCACCGGGGAGCTGTTTTTT. Its translation is CATLAGVTGELFF.

The J gene is TRBJ2-7, the V gene TRBV7-8, with D unresolved. CDR3 length: 13 amino acids. Trimming cost V 6 bases and J 3 bases, with 12 bases left between them. The germline V gene encodes CDR1 SGHVS and CDR2 FQNEAQ. This CDR3 reads CASRTGGHYEQYF. The DNA of the CDR3 is TGTGCCAGCAGGACCGGCGGTCACTACGAGCAGTACTTC.

The chain joins TRBV19 to TRBJ2-6, with D perhaps TRBD1 (6 bases). Per the germline V gene, CDR1 is LNHDA and CDR2 is SQIVND (reference sequence). Trimming removed 7 bases at V and 0 bases at J, with 16 bases between. The CDR3 consists of 17 residues. The CDR3 reads CASKELGQPSGANVLTF. For the CDR3, the DNA is TGTGCCAGTAAGGAACTGGGACAACCCTCTGGGGCCAACGTCCTGACTTTC.

This rearrangement joins TRBV19 to TRBJ2-7; 11 bases agree with TRBD2. V lost 2 bases, J lost 3 bases, and 0 bases stayed unmatched. Germline V gene lookup returns CDR1 LNHDA and CDR2 SQIVND (reference sequence). This CDR3 contains 14 residues. The CDR3 DNA sequence: TGTGCCAGTAGTATAACTAGCGGGAGCTACGAGCAGTACTTC. This codes for CASSITSGSYEQYF.

The rearrangement joins TRBV6-5 to TRBJ2-1, with TRBD2 identical over 9 bases. Germline trimming cut 4 bases from V and 5 bases from J; bases unmatched to any gene: 9. Germline V gene data show CDR1 as MNHEY and CDR2 as SVGAGI. This CDR3 has 16 residues. As DNA, the CDR3 is TGTGCCAGCAGTTTGGGTCGTCTAGCGGGAAACAATGAGCAGTTCTTC. It is translated as CASSLGRLAGNNEQFF.